This is a list of T cell receptor beta chains from one sample in a study of human T cells and chemical hapten exposure. Using its own MiXCR run on the RACE reads, TCRdb lists one record per CDR3 protein. The sample includes about 120,000 distinct CDR3 sequences, roughly 13% of them seen just once. The sample in question was whole blood, obtained in connection with sensitization to the hapten diphenylcyclopropenone (DPC). These receptors were collected from a young man with alopecia areata. Some clones in this sample may be carry-over from other donors' samples. CDR3s include the opening cysteine and the closing phenylalanine or tryptophan. D genes are given only for firm matches. Clone size is not always given. Where it is, it says once, few, many or a class for expanded clones.

abundance	d_gene	v_gene	j_gene	CDR3nt	CDR3aa
few	.	TRBV19	TRBJ1-1	TGTGCCAGTAGTATGGAACAGAACACTGAAGCTTTCTTT	CASSMEQNTEAFF
.	.	TRBV9	TRBJ1-6	TGTGCCAGCAGCGTGGACCCTACCAATTCACCCCTCCACTTT	CASSVDPTNSPLHF
few	TRBD1	TRBV4-3	TRBJ1-6	TGCGCCAGCAGTCCCGGGACAGGGGATTCACCCCTCCACTTT	CASSPGTGDSPLHF
.	.	TRBV6-1	TRBJ2-7	TGTGCCAGCAGTGAAACGGGAGACTCCTACGAGCAGTACTTC	CASSETGDSYEQYF
.	.	TRBV20-1	TRBJ2-3	TGCAGTGCTAGATTCAGGGTCGAGGGCACAGATACGCAGTATTTT	CSARFRVEGTDTQYF
many	.	TRBV5-1	TRBJ2-3	TGCGCCAGCAGCTTGGTGGGGGGAGATACGCAGTATTTT	CASSLVGGDTQYF
many	.	TRBV7-8	TRBJ1-1	TGTGCCAGCAGCTTACCCCCCGGGGCCTTGGGGACTGAAGCTTTCTTT	CASSLPPGALGTEAFF
.	TRBD1	TRBV20-1	TRBJ1-1	TGCAGTGCCGGGGGACCCGGGACAGGTAACACTGAAGCTTTCTTT	CSAGGPGTGNTEAFF
many	.	TRBV6-5	TRBJ1-1	TGTGCCAGCAGTTACGGGTCTATGAACACTGAAGCTTTCTTT	CASSYGSMNTEAFF
many	TRBD1	TRBV6-2/TRBV6-3	TRBJ2-7	TGTGCCAGCAGTTACGCCGGGACAGGGACCTACGAGCAGTACTTC	CASSYAGTGTYEQYF
.	.	TRBV20-1	TRBJ1-3	TGCAGTGCTTACGCGGGGGGAAACACCATATATTTT	CSAYAGGNTIYF
few	.	TRBV5-6	TRBJ2-3	TGTGCCAGCAGCTTGCGCGGGACCCTGCGGGATACGCAGTATTTT	CASSLRGTLRDTQYF
.	.	TRBV12-3/TRBV12-4	TRBJ1-1	TGTGCCAGCAGTCCCCCCCGAGGGACTATTGAAGCTTTCTTT	CASSPPRGTIEAFF
few	.	TRBV7-3	TRBJ2-5	TGTGCCAGCAGCCGAGCCGGGGAAGAGACCCAGTACTTC	CASSRAGEETQYF
.	.	TRBV4-3	TRBJ2-5	TGCGCCAGCAGCCAAGTTCGGGGAGAGACCCAGTACTTC	CASSQVRGETQYF
.	.	TRBV29-1	TRBJ2-2	TGCAGCGTCACCGGGACATCCACCGGGGAGCTGTTTTTT	CSVTGTSTGELFF
few	.	TRBV29-1	TRBJ2-3	TGCAGCGTTGATGTGACCTCAGATACGCAGTATTTT	CSVDVTSDTQYF
.	TRBD2	TRBV7-2	TRBJ2-1	TGTGCCAGCAGCTTACCTAGCGGGGGGGAGCAGTTCTTC	CASSLPSGGEQFF
.	.	TRBV7-9	TRBJ2-3	TGTGCCAGCAGCTTAGCCGAAGGACTAATGGTCCGAGATACGCAGTATTTT	CASSLAEGLMVRDTQYF
many	TRBD1	TRBV3-1	TRBJ1-2	TGTGCCAGCAGACAAAGCGGACAGGGGAGCTATGGCTACACCTTC	CASRQSGQGSYGYTF
.	.	TRBV5-4	TRBJ2-3	TGTGCCAGCAGCCCCCCCGGGGAGGGGGCAGATACGCAGTATTTT	CASSPPGEGADTQYF
few	.	TRBV7-8	TRBJ2-3	TGTGCCAGCAGCTTTCTAGAGGCCACAGATACGCAGTATTTT	CASSFLEATDTQYF
few	TRBD1	TRBV7-2	TRBJ2-3	TGTGCCAGCAGCTATACCGGGACAGGGCGCACAGATACGCAGTATTTT	CASSYTGTGRTDTQYF
.	.	TRBV5-6	TRBJ2-7	TGTGCCAGCAGCTTGGGTACAGGTCTGCACGCCGAGCAGTACTTC	CASSLGTGLHAEQYF
few	.	TRBV11-2	TRBJ1-6	TGTGCCAGCAGCCCCAGGACAACAGTGGGAGTCCTCCACTTT	CASSPRTTVGVLHF
.	.	TRBV20-1	TRBJ1-5	TGCAGTGCTAGAAGAGGGGATAGCAATCAGCCCCAGCATTTT	CSARRGDSNQPQHF
.	.	TRBV5-1	TRBJ2-5	TGCGCCAGCAGCGCGGACTTCCGGGGCACAGAGACCCAGTACTTC	CASSADFRGTETQYF
few	.	TRBV4-3	TRBJ2-7	TGCGCCAGCAGCCAAGATGGACGTTCCTTGGGAGTCTACGAGCAGTACTTC	CASSQDGRSLGVYEQYF
few	TRBD1	TRBV29-1	TRBJ2-5	TGCAGCGTTACCGGGACAGGGCGCCTCCGGCGGGAGACCCAGTACTTC	CSVTGTGRLRRETQYF
.	TRBD1	TRBV10-2	TRBJ1-1	TGCGCCAGCAGTGACCCGACAGGGGGTCGTACTGAAGCTTTCTTT	CASSDPTGGRTEAFF
.	.	TRBV5-1	TRBJ2-1	TGCGCCAGCAGCTTAGAGGTTCGTCATTTAATGAATGAGCAGTTCTTC	CASSLEVRHLMNEQFF
many	.	TRBV6-5	TRBJ1-6	TGTGCCAGCAGTTACTCCTCAGGCCGATCTTACCCCCTCCACTTT	CASSYSSGRSYPLHF
.	TRBD1	TRBV20-1	TRBJ1-1	TGCAGTGCTAGAGATCGGAGGGGGCAGGGGAACACTGAAGCTTTCTTT	CSARDRRGQGNTEAFF
many	.	TRBV6-6	TRBJ1-1	TGTGCCAGCAGTTACTCGGTCGGGGGGGCCCTCGGACCCACTGAAGCTTTCTTT	CASSYSVGGALGPTEAFF
.	TRBD1	TRBV2	TRBJ2-3	TGTGCCAGCAGTGAAGCGGGACAGGGGTTCGGTACGCAGTATTTT	CASSEAGQGFGTQYF
few	.	TRBV28	TRBJ2-5	TGTGCCAGCAGTTTAGGGGGCACCCCAACTCAAGAGACCCAGTACTTC	CASSLGGTPTQETQYF
few	.	TRBV19	TRBJ2-1	TGTGCCAGTAGTTCAACCGGGTCTAAGGGCAATGAGCAGTTCTTC	CASSSTGSKGNEQFF
few	.	TRBV29-1	TRBJ2-1	TGCAGCGTAGGGGTGACTAGCAATGAGCAGTTCTTC	CSVGVTSNEQFF
.	.	TRBV4-1	TRBJ2-5	TGCGCCAGCAGCCAAGTGCCCGTTCTGGAGACCCAGTACTTC	CASSQVPVLETQYF
once	.	TRBV2	TRBJ2-5	TGTGCCAGCAGTGAAGACGCTGACTATCCCCCCGGCTTC	CASSEDADYPPGF
few	.	TRBV4-3	TRBJ1-1	TGCGCCAGCAGCCAAAGGATGGCAGGGATGAACACTGAAGCTTTCTTT	CASSQRMAGMNTEAFF
many	.	TRBV7-3	TRBJ1-1	TGTGCCAGCAGCTCAATAGCGGGCACTGAAGCTTTCTTT	CASSSIAGTEAFF
.	TRBD1	TRBV9	TRBJ2-4	TGTGCCAGCAGCGCGACAGGGCTAGCCAAAAACATTCAGTACTTC	CASSATGLAKNIQYF
.	.	TRBV20-1	TRBJ2-3	TGCAGTGCTAGAGAGGACCTCTTCACAGATACGCAGTATTTT	CSAREDLFTDTQYF
.	TRBD2	TRBV29-1	TRBJ2-2	TGCAGCGCCAAACTAGCGGGGCGTACCGGGGAGCTGTTTTTT	CSAKLAGRTGELFF
many	TRBD1	TRBV27	TRBJ1-2	TGTGCCAGCAGTTCGACAGGGGACTATGGCTACACCTTC	CASSSTGDYGYTF
.	.	TRBV5-1	TRBJ1-1	TGCGCCAGCAGCTACCTGGGGCCGACTACGAACACTGAAGCTTTCTTT	CASSYLGPTTNTEAFF
few	TRBD1	TRBV7-3	TRBJ2-1	TGTGCCAGCAGCCATCGGACAGGAAGCTCCTACAATGAGCAGTTCTTC	CASSHRTGSSYNEQFF
few	.	TRBV7-6	TRBJ1-3	TGTGCCAGCAGCTTAGGACGGACCTCTGGAAACACCATATATTTT	CASSLGRTSGNTIYF
many	TRBD1	TRBV7-9	TRBJ1-1	TGTGCCAGCAGCTTAGCCAGGGGGAGGGCTGAAGCTTTCTTT	CASSLARGRAEAFF